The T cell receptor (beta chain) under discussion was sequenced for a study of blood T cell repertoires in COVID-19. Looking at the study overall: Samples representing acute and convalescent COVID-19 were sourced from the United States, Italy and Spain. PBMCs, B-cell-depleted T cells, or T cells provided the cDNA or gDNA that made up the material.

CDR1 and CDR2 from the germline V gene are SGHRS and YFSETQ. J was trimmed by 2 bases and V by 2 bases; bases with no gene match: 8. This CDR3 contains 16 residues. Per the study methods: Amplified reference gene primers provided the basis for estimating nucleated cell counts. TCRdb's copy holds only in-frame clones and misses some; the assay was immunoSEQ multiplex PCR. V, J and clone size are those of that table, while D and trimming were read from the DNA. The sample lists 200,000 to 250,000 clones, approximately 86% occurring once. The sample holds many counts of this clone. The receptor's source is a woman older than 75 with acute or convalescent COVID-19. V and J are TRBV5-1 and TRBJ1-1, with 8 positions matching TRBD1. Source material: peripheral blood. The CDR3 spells CASSFSGTGDNTEAFF. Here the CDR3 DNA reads TGCGCCAGCAGCTTCTCCGGGACAGGAGATAACACTGAAGCTTTCTTT.